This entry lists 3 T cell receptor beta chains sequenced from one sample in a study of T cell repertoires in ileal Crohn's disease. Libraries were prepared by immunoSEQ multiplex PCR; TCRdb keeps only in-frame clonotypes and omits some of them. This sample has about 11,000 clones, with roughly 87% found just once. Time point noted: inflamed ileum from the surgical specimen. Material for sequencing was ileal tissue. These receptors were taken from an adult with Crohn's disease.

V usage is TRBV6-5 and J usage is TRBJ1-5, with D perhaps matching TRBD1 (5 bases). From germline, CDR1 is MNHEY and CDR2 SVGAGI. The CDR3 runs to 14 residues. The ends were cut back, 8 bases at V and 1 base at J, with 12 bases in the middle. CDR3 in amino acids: CASSTGVSNQPQHF. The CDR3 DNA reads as TGTGCCAGCTCGACGGGGGTGAGCAATCAGCCCCAGCATTTT.

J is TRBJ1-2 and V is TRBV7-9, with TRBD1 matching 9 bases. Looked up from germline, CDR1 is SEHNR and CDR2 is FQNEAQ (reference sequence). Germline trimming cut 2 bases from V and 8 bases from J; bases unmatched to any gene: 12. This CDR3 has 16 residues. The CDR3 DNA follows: TGTGCCAGCAGCTTAACCCCTGGACAGGGGTTTAGAGGCTACACCTTC. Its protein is CASSLTPGQGFRGYTF.

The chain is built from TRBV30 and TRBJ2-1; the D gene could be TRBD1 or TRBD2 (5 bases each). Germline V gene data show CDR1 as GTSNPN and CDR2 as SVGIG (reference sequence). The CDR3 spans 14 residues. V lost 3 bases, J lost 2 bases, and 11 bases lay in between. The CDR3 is CAWSSGTAYNEQFF. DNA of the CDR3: TGTGCCTGGAGCTCCGGGACCGCCTACAATGAGCAGTTCTTC. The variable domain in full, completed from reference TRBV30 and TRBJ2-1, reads SQTIHQWPATLVQPVGSPLSLECTVEGTSNPNLYWYRQAAGRGLQLLFYSVGIGQISSEVPQNLSASRPQDRQFILSSKKLLLSDSGFYLCAWSSGTAYNEQFFGPGTRLTVL.